A selection of T cell receptor beta chains follows, all from one sample in a study of cytomegalovirus exposure and HLA in healthy donors. The assay was immunoSEQ multiplex PCR, and TCRdb's table has in-frame clones only and misses some. The sample consists of 110,000 to 150,000 clones, around 85% of them appearing once. The specimen sequenced was PBMCs. The receptors here all came from a man aged 18 to 29 in good health and CMV-seronegative. The CDR3 runs from the conserved cysteine through the conserved F or W. A D gene is named only where the DNA matches it firmly. Not every row has a clone size; where given, it reads once, few, many or a size class.

v_call	clone_size	j_call	d_call	cdr3_nt	cdr3_aa
TRBV28	.	TRBJ2-7	.	TGTGCCAGCAGTCCGAAACGGGGTCTCGGATCTGCCTACGAGCAGTACTTC	CASSPKRGLGSAYEQYF
TRBV6-1	.	TRBJ1-4	.	TGTGCCAGCAGTGAAGGGATCGGGGGGCGCGAGGTTGAAAAACTGTTTTTT	CASSEGIGGREVEKLFF
TRBV6-1	.	TRBJ2-1	.	TGTGCCAGCAGTGAAGGTTGGGGCTATGAGCAGTTCTTC	CASSEGWGYEQFF
TRBV7-6	.	TRBJ2-1	TRBD2	TGTGCCAGCAGCTTACATGCACCCCTAGCGGTCAATGAGCAGTTCTTC	CASSLHAPLAVNEQFF
TRBV2	.	TRBJ1-5	TRBD1	TGTGCCAGCACCGAAGGACAGGGAATTGATCAGCCCCAGCATTTT	CASTEGQGIDQPQHF
TRBV7-8	.	TRBJ1-2	TRBD1	TGTGCCAGCAGCTTAGAGGGACAGACCTATGGCTACACCTTC	CASSLEGQTYGYTF
TRBV7-7	.	TRBJ2-5	TRBD2	TGTGCCAGCAGCAGAGGGACTAGCGGGACGGAGACCCAGTACTTC	CASSRGTSGTETQYF
TRBV11-2	.	TRBJ2-5	.	TGTGCCAGCAGAATGACAGACTTCCAAGAGACCCAGTACTTC	CASRMTDFQETQYF
TRBV18	many	TRBJ1-4	TRBD1	TGTGCCAGCTCACCACGCCCGGGACAGGGAAGAGCAACTAATGAAAAACTGTTTTTT	CASSPRPGQGRATNEKLFF
TRBV14	few	TRBJ2-5	TRBD2	TGTGCCAGCAGCCAGCGTCGGGGGGAAGAGACCCAGTACTTC	CASSQRRGEETQYF
TRBV2	.	TRBJ2-3	.	TGTGCCAGCAGCTCAGGCACAGATACGCAGTATTTT	CASSSGTDTQYF
TRBV10-3	.	TRBJ2-7	TRBD1	TGTGCCATCAGTACGACAGGGCGGCCCTCCTACGAGCAGTACTTC	CAISTTGRPSYEQYF
TRBV4-1	.	TRBJ1-5	.	TGCGCCAGCAGCCCCTCCAGGGAGGTCGGGGATCAGCCCCAGCATTTT	CASSPSREVGDQPQHF
TRBV18	.	TRBJ2-7	TRBD1	TGTGCCAGCTCACACCCGGTACAGGGGGTACCCTACGAGCAGTACTTC	CASSHPVQGVPYEQYF
TRBV4-2	.	TRBJ2-3	TRBD2	TGTGCCAGCAGCCAAGGTAGCGGGGGGCCCACGCGGAGCACAGATACGCAGTATTTT	CASSQGSGGPTRSTDTQYF
TRBV9	.	TRBJ1-2	.	TGTGCCAGCAGCGCAGGACAGACTTCAGCTAACTATGGCTACACCTTC	CASSAGQTSANYGYTF
TRBV29-1	.	TRBJ2-7	TRBD1	TGCAGCGTTGAAGAACAGGGGACCTACGACGAGCAGTACTTC	CSVEEQGTYDEQYF
TRBV7-2	.	TRBJ2-5	TRBD1	TGTGCCAGCAACCGGGGACAGCAAGAGACCCAGTACTTC	CASNRGQQETQYF
TRBV11-2	few	TRBJ2-7	.	TGTGCCAGCAGCCCAAAGACAGTCACCTACGAGCAGTACTTC	CASSPKTVTYEQYF
TRBV19	once	TRBJ1-2	.	TGTGCCAGTAGTGTGGTTGGAGGGGATCGCGGCTACACCTTC	CASSVVGGDRGYTF
TRBV6-5	.	TRBJ1-2	.	TGTGCCAGCACCTCAGGGGCAAGCTACACCTTC	CASTSGASYTF
TRBV10-3	.	TRBJ2-7	TRBD1	TGTGCCATCAGTGGGGGGACAGTCGGCTACGAGCAGTACTTC	CAISGGTVGYEQYF
TRBV27	.	TRBJ2-3	.	TGTGCCAGCTCCACAGGGTGGGATACGCAGTATTTT	CASSTGWDTQYF
TRBV19	few	TRBJ1-1	.	TGTGCCAGTAGTACAGGACCCTTAGGGGACACTGAAGCTTTCTTT	CASSTGPLGDTEAFF
TRBV11-3	.	TRBJ2-1	.	TGTGCCAGCAGCTTAAGAGTTTACAATGAGCAGTTCTTC	CASSLRVYNEQFF
TRBV27	.	TRBJ2-4	TRBD2	TGTGCCAGCAGTACACGGGACGGCGGGAGAGGCAAAAACATTCAGTACTTC	CASSTRDGGRGKNIQYF
TRBV7-6	.	TRBJ2-5	TRBD1	TGTGCCAGCAGCTTAGTCAGGACAGGCAAGGAGACCCAGTACTTC	CASSLVRTGKETQYF
TRBV30	.	TRBJ2-7	.	TGTGCCTGGAGTATCGGCGCGAGCGGCTACGAGCAGTACTTC	CAWSIGASGYEQYF
TRBV15	.	TRBJ1-1	.	TGTGCCACCAGCAGAGATCGCCCACCAGACACTGAAGCTTTCTTT	CATSRDRPPDTEAFF
TRBV6-1	.	TRBJ2-2	.	TGTGCCAGCATTTTACAGGGTAACACCGGGGAGCTGTTTTTT	CASILQGNTGELFF
TRBV6-6	few	TRBJ1-5	.	TGTGCCAGCATGGCGGGGAGCAATCAGCCCCAGCATTTT	CASMAGSNQPQHF
TRBV11-2	.	TRBJ1-2	.	TGTGCCAGCAGCTTCCACCCTTACGAAGGGGATGGCTACACCTTC	CASSFHPYEGDGYTF
TRBV11-2	.	TRBJ1-3	.	TGTGCCAGCAGCTTGTTAGACTCTGGAAACACCATATATTTT	CASSLLDSGNTIYF
TRBV11-2	.	TRBJ1-2	.	TGTGCCAGCAGCATGGACACATCTAACTATGGCTACACCTTC	CASSMDTSNYGYTF
TRBV5-5	.	TRBJ1-1	.	TGTGCCAGCACCTTTACGGGAACCCTTGAAGCTTTCTTT	CASTFTGTLEAFF
TRBV5-4	.	TRBJ2-1	.	TGTGCCAGCAGCGCTGACAGACACAATGAGCAGTTCTTC	CASSADRHNEQFF
TRBV7-8	.	TRBJ2-1	TRBD1	TGTGCCAGCAGCTTAGTTCAGGGGGCGGATGAGCAGTTCTTC	CASSLVQGADEQFF
TRBV5-1	.	TRBJ1-1	.	TGCGCCAGCAGCTTGTGGGGAGCAGGGGCGAACACTGAAGCTTTCTTT	CASSLWGAGANTEAFF
TRBV10-1	.	TRBJ1-2	.	TGCGCCAACCAAGAGACAGGATCAGACGATGGCTACACCTTC	CANQETGSDDGYTF
TRBV7-9	once	TRBJ2-2	.	TGTGCCAGCAGCTTAGGTCCTGTTAACACCGGGGAGCTGTTTTTT	CASSLGPVNTGELFF
TRBV27	.	TRBJ2-7	.	TGTGCCAGCAGTAATGGAGTCCGGCATTCCTACGAGCAGTACTTC	CASSNGVRHSYEQYF
TRBV10-3	.	TRBJ1-2	TRBD1	TGTGCCATCCGGGGGGACAGGGGTAGTCCGGGCTACACCTTC	CAIRGDRGSPGYTF
TRBV4-1	.	TRBJ2-7	.	TGCGCCAGCAGCCCCGGGTGGCAGGGGGCTAGCGGGAAATCCTACGAGCAGTACTTC	CASSPGWQGASGKSYEQYF
TRBV6-5	.	TRBJ2-1	.	TGTGCCAGCAGCTCCGAGAGCTCCTACAATGAGCAGTTCTTC	CASSSESSYNEQFF
TRBV7-2	.	TRBJ2-7	.	TGTGCCAGCAGCTCGCCCGTCGAGCGGAGGGGCTACGAGCAGTACTTC	CASSSPVERRGYEQYF
TRBV5-1	.	TRBJ2-1	TRBD2	TGCGCCAGCAGCCCGCGGGGGGACCCCTACAATGAGCAGTTCTTC	CASSPRGDPYNEQFF
TRBV7-2	.	TRBJ1-3	TRBD1	TGTGCCAGCAGCTTATTGGCGACAGGGTCTGGAAACACCATATATTTT	CASSLLATGSGNTIYF
TRBV11-2	.	TRBJ2-5	TRBD1	TGTGCCAGCAGCTACCCTTCCGGGACAGGGGGTTGGGAGACCCAGTACTTC	CASSYPSGTGGWETQYF
TRBV20-1	.	TRBJ2-7	.	TGCAGTGCTAGTCCCAAGCAGTACTTC	CSASPKQYF
TRBV5-1	.	TRBJ2-1	.	TGCGCCAGCAGTTCCCCCGTAGCGAATGAGCAGTTCTTC	CASSSPVANEQFF
TRBV5-1	once	TRBJ2-2	TRBD2	TGCGCCAGCAGCTTGACTAGCGGGGGCCTATTGAACACCGGGGAGCTGTTTTTT	CASSLTSGGLLNTGELFF
TRBV13	.	TRBJ1-1	.	TGTGCCAGCAGCTTACCCGGGATCGGAGCTTTCTTT	CASSLPGIGAFF